The 21 T cell receptor beta chains below were found in one sample sequenced in a study of regulatory dendritic cells for organ transplantation. These receptors' targets are unknown. The method was immunoSEQ multiplex PCR; TCRdb's version includes in-frame clones alone and lacks a portion of them. The sample has 20,000 to 25,000 clones, 85% seen once. Allogeneic regulatory or mature dendritic cells were co-cultured for roughly five days with CFSE-labeled sorted T cells at 1:10. The source material was naive CD4+ T cells from blood cultured with dendritic cells. As to subset: CD45RA+ naive T cells. Receptors were obtained from a human donor in good health.

In DNA form, the CDR3 reads TGTGCCAGCAGCCGCCCCGGGACAGGCCAAGAGACCCAGTACTTC. Translation: CASSRPGTGQETQYF. This chain uses TRBV28 with TRBJ2-5, with 8 bases aligning to TRBD1. CDR1 and CDR2 (germline): MDHEN, SYDVKM. This CDR3 has 15 residues. J was trimmed by 1 base and V by 6 bases; bases with no gene match: 7.

V gene TRBV6-1 combines with J gene TRBJ2-2, with no clear D. The CDR3 is made up of 16 amino acids. Germline V gives CDR1 MNHNS, CDR2 SASEGT. V lost 4 bases and J 2 bases, leaving 14 bases between the germline ends. CDR3: CASSALGRRNTGELFF. In DNA, the CDR3 is TGTGCCAGCAGTGCTCTAGGGCGCAGAAACACCGGGGAGCTGTTTTTT.

This chain connects TRBV19 to TRBJ2-5, with D hard to call. V lost 4 bases, J lost 5 bases, and 8 bases lay in between. Germline CDR1 is LNHDA and CDR2 is SQIVND (reference sequence). This CDR3 spans 12 amino acids. The CDR3 nucleotides read TGTGCCAGTAGTAATCCCCCGGAGACCCAGTACTTC. Amino acid sequence: CASSNPPETQYF.

This sequence joins TRBV27 and TRBJ1-4; D remains unclear. This CDR3 region has 14 residues. Looked up from germline, CDR1 is MNHEY and CDR2 is SMNVEV (reference sequence). Between the trimmed V and J ends, which lost 0 bases and 3 bases, there was a span of 5 bases. CDR3 coding DNA: TGTGCCAGCAGTTTATCCCGGGCTAATGAAAAACTGTTTTTT. It translates to CASSLSRANEKLFF.

The chain has TRBV6-1 and TRBJ1-2, with D tentatively TRBD1 (6 bases). CDR3 length equals 15 residues. Germline values: CDR1 MNHNS, CDR2 SASEGT. V gave up 6 bases and J gave up 7 bases, with 21 bases separating them. Written as DNA, the CDR3 is TGTGCCAGCAGGGGTCCCTCCGACAGGCTTGCTGGCTACACCTTC. Encoded protein: CASRGPSDRLAGYTF.

This clone was recorded only once. Sequence at one end of the junction differs from germline and may be a read error. The chain carries TRBV9 and TRBJ2-2; tentatively, D is TRBD2 (6 bases). The CDR3 totals 16 residues. In germline, CDR1 is SGDLS, CDR2 YYNGEE. Here the CDR3 reads CASSVWGLAKTGELFF. CDR3 in DNA: TGTGCCAGCAGCGTATGGGGTCTAGCGAAAACCGGGGAGCTGTTTTTT.

The genes are TRBV28 and TRBJ1-1; 8 positions agree with TRBD1. Germline lookup yields CDR1 MDHEN and CDR2 SYDVKM. V lost 4 bases and J lost 1; bases outside the gene matches: 5. The CDR3 sequence is 15 residues long. CDR3 sequence reads: CASSSWTGRNTEAFF. As DNA, the CDR3 is TGTGCCAGCAGTTCCTGGACAGGGAGGAACACTGAAGCTTTCTTT.

This chain joins TRBV30 and TRBJ1-6, with D unresolved. The V end lost 0 bases, the J end lost 5 bases, and 11 bases lay between the germline ends. The germline CDR1 and CDR2 sequences are GTSNPN and SVGIG (reference sequence). This CDR3 spans 15 amino acids. The CDR3 bases are TGTGCCTGGAGTGTCCGAGGACTGGATAATTCACCCCTCCACTTT. This translates into CAWSVRGLDNSPLHF. Combining the CDR3 with reference TRBV30 and TRBJ1-6 gives the whole variable domain SQTIHQWPATLVQPVGSPLSLECTVEGTSNPNLYWYRQAAGRGLQLLFYSVGIGQISSEVPQNLSASRPQDRQFILSSKKLLLSDSGFYLCAWSVRGLDNSPLHFGNGTRLTVT.

The rearrangement links TRBV28 to TRBJ1-4, with 8 bases that match TRBD1. The CDR3 spans 16 residues. Germline V gene lookup returns CDR1 MDHEN and CDR2 SYDVKM. V shed 4 bases, J shed 8 bases, and the junction held 12 bases outside the gene matches. The CDR3: CASSSPGGATSEKLFF. The CDR3 DNA reads as TGTGCCAGCAGTTCACCAGGGGGCGCGACGTCAGAAAAACTGTTTTTT.

V is TRBV2 and J is TRBJ2-7, with 13 bases matching TRBD2. The CDR3 has 16 residues. Per the germline V gene, CDR1 is SNHLY and CDR2 is FYNNEI. The ends lost 7 bases at V and 4 bases at J; junction bases unmatched: 10. The DNA of the CDR3 is TGTGCCAGCAAAGGGACTAGCGGGGTCGCAAGGTACGAGCAGTACTTC. It translates to CASKGTSGVARYEQYF. The full variable domain, completed using reference TRBV2 and TRBJ2-7, is EPEVTQTPSHQVTQMGQEVILRCVPISNHLYFYWYRQILGQKVEFLVSFYNNEISEKSEIFDDQFSVERPDGSNFTLKIRSTKLEDSAMYFCASKGTSGVARYEQYFGPGTRLTVT.

This clone has only a few counts. V is TRBV18 and J is TRBJ1-4; D possibly corresponds to TRBD1 (5 bases). Germline V CDR1 and CDR2: KGHSH, LQKENI. V was clipped by 5 bases and J by 7 bases, with 20 bases between them. This CDR3 has 16 residues. CDR3 in amino acids: CASSWGDGASGEKLFF. The CDR3, as DNA: TGTGCCAGCTCATGGGGTGATGGGGCGTCCGGTGAAAAACTGTTTTTT.

The chain employs TRBV28 and TRBJ2-6; D gene ambiguous. The germline gives CDR1 MDHEN, CDR2 SYDVKM. The CDR3 is made up of 13 amino acids. The ends were cut back, 3 bases at V and 1 base at J, with 1 base in the middle. This CDR3 reads CASSLSGANVLTF. The CDR3 DNA follows: TGTGCCAGCAGTTTGTCTGGGGCCAACGTCCTGACTTTC.

The chain couples TRBV27 to TRBJ1-6; D unclear. Germline lookup yields CDR1 MNHEY and CDR2 SMNVEV (reference sequence). Trimming pared 7 bases from V and 10 bases from J, leaving 11 bases between. This CDR3 is 12 amino acids long. CDR3 protein: CASKVPGSPLHF. For the CDR3, the DNA is TGTGCCAGCAAGGTTCCTGGGTCACCCCTCCACTTT.

This clone is a singleton in its sample. The CDR3 region is CASSDRSYYGYTF. In nucleotides, the CDR3 is TGTGCCAGCAGTGACAGGTCCTACTATGGCTACACCTTC. The V gene is TRBV2, the J gene TRBJ1-2; D is unclear. The ends were cut back, 3 bases at V and 3 bases at J, with 8 bases in the middle. The length of the CDR3 is 13 residues. Germline loops: CDR1 SNHLY, CDR2 FYNNEI.

This clone was observed a single time. The chain links TRBV5-4 to TRBJ2-5; D is unresolved. The V end was cut by 0 bases, the J end by 5 bases, with 11 bases between. The CDR3 extends over 14 amino acids. Germline V CDR1 and CDR2: SGHNT, YYREEE (reference sequence). Written as DNA, the CDR3 is TGTGCCAGCAGCTTGGTAGGGCCGGGCGAGACCCAGTACTTC. It yields the protein CASSLVGPGETQYF.

The rearrangement links TRBV9 to TRBJ2-5, with 10 bases that match TRBD2. Germline-derived CDR1 and CDR2 are SGDLS and YYNGEE. V lost 2 bases to trimming and J lost 5 bases; unmatched junction nucleotides: 9. The CDR3 consists of 16 residues. As DNA, the CDR3 is TGTGCCAGCAGCGTCGCAGCGGGGGGGCCCCGGGAGACCCAGTACTTC. It codes for CASSVAAGGPRETQYF.

The chain links TRBV25-1 to TRBJ2-5; a possible D gene is TRBD1 (5 bases). Germline CDR1 reads MGHDK; CDR2 reads SYGVNS. The CDR3 covers 12 residues. Trimming removed 4 bases at V and 4 bases at J, with 7 bases between. The CDR3 DNA reads as TGTGCCAGCAGTGGGGGCCCAGAGACCCAGTACTTC. The encoded protein is CASSGGPETQYF.

This chain joins TRBV5-4 and TRBJ1-1; TRBD1 matches at 10 bases. Per the germline V gene, CDR1 is SGHNT and CDR2 is YYREEE (reference sequence). The CDR3 loop spans 15 amino acids. The trim removed 4 bases at V and 5 bases at J, leaving 8 bases unmatched. The CDR3 DNA reads as TGTGCCAGCAGCGCTGGGGGACAGGGGCCTACTGAAGCTTTCTTT. It encodes CASSAGGQGPTEAFF.

The genes are TRBV15 and TRBJ1-2; D is perhaps TRBD1 (5 bases). CDR3 length: 15 residues. Trimming left V 3 bases short and J 2 bases short, with 13 bases between. Germline CDR1 LNHNV, CDR2 YYDKDF (reference sequence). CDR3 sequence: CATSSRLGVNYGYTF. CDR3 bases: TGTGCCACCAGCAGCCGCTTGGGGGTCAACTATGGCTACACCTTC.

The chain links TRBV4-2 to TRBJ2-5, with TRBD2 matching over 14 bases. The CDR3 is 16 amino acids. Germline CDR1 LGHNA, CDR2 YNFKEQ. Trimming removed 4 bases from V and 4 bases from J; junction bases left unmatched: 5. As DNA, the CDR3 is TGTGCCAGCAGCCGAGAAGGGACTAGCGGGAGAGAGACCCAGTACTTC. Translating it yields CASSREGTSGRETQYF.

The genes are TRBV6-6 and TRBJ1-1; D gene uncertain. Germline CDR1 reads MNHNY; CDR2 reads SVGAGI (reference sequence). The length of the CDR3 is 14 residues. V dropped 0 bases and J dropped 2 bases, with 7 bases sitting between them. The CDR3 DNA reads TGTGCCAGCAGTTACTCGAGTGCAAACACTGAAGCTTTCTTT. Amino acids: CASSYSSANTEAFF.